This TCR beta chain was documented in a study of radiotherapy plus CTLA-4 blockade in lung cancer. The method was immunoSEQ multiplex PCR; TCRdb's version includes in-frame clones alone and lacks a portion of them. Here the sample spans roughly 100,000 clones, roughly 80% being singletons. This CDR3 comprises 13 residues. Looked up from germline, CDR1 is MGHDK and CDR2 is SYGVNS. V lost 4 bases and J lost 4, with 10 bases in between. This clone has just one count. The rearrangement links TRBV25-1 to TRBJ1-1, with a weak D call TRBD1 (5 bases). The receptor was isolated from a human donor with non-small cell lung cancer that progressed on radiotherapy plus ipilimumab. The specimen was peripheral blood, collected from a patient treated with radiotherapy plus ipilimumab. This chain's CDR3 is CASSGQGGTEAFF. The CDR3 DNA sequence: TGTGCCAGCAGTGGGCAGGGAGGCACTGAAGCTTTCTTT.